The present entry profiles one T cell receptor beta chain with its context. Its specificity is unknown. Trimming took 2 bases from V and 2 from J; bases not matched to a gene: 4. CDR3 length equals 14 residues. CDR1 and CDR2 from the germline V gene are SGDLS and YYNGEE. Via MiXCR, TCRdb re-called the multiplex PCR reads, giving one row per CDR3 protein. The sample carries tens of thousands of distinct CDR3 sequences, approximately 30% recorded once. The data stem from a study of breast tumors, draining lymph nodes, adjacent tissues. Study-wide findings and caveats: Luminal-like breast cancer showed significantly greater tumor-nontumor repertoire similarity than basal-like breast cancer did. Data fit most tumor T cells coming from lymph node, expanding in tumor.

Breast cancer patients provided tissue from their axillary draining lymph nodes. The TCR was taken from a female donor with breast cancer. Some clones in this sample may be carry-over from other donors' samples. Sequencing was done on a sample of axillary lymph node tissue. The chain recombines TRBV9 with TRBJ2-7; 7 bases map to TRBD1. CDR3 sequence (DNA): TGTGCCAGCAGCGTGGGGGACAGAACCTACGAGCAGTACTTC. Encoded protein: CASSVGDRTYEQYF.